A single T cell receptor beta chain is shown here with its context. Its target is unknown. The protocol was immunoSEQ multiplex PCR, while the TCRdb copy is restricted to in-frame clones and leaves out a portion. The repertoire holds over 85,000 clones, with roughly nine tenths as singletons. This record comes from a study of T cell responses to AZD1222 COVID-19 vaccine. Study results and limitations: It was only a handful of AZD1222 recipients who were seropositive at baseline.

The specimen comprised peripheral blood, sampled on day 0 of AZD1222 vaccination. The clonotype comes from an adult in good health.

DNA of the CDR3: TGTGCCAGCAGTTCCGGGGGCGCGAGGACCGGGGAGCTGTTTTTT. Residues: CASSSGGARTGELFF. The V and J genes are TRBV6-5 and TRBJ2-2; D possibly matches TRBD1 or TRBD2 (6 bases each). Germline V gene data show CDR1 as MNHEY and CDR2 as SVGAGI. Trimming took off 4 bases at V and 5 bases at J, with 14 bases between the two ends. The CDR3 runs 15 residues.